What follows are 32 T cell receptor beta chains derived from one specimen sequenced in a study of T-cell reconstitution after alpha-beta-depleted transplantation in children. Construction of the TCRbeta library involved unique molecular identifiers. Via MiXCR, TCRdb re-called the PCR reads, giving one row per CDR3 protein. The sample comprises about 300,000 distinct CDR3 sequences, around 9.1% of which are singletons, and 7.5% rests with the top ten. Sequencing used PBMCs, obtained before TCRalphabeta/CD19-depleted stem cell transplant. Source of these receptors: a boy under two years old with acute myeloid leukemia, due to receive a stem cell transplant.

This clonotype turned up a few times. The rearrangement uses TRBV6-5 and TRBJ2-7, with 9 bases fitting TRBD1. This CDR3 region has 16 residues. Germline V lookup: CDR1 MNHEY, CDR2 SVGAGI. Unmatched junction bases numbered 6, after V lost 0 bases and J lost 3 bases. The CDR3 loop reads CASSYSTGTGNYEQYF. The CDR3 DNA follows: TGTGCCAGCAGTTACTCGACTGGGACAGGGAACTACGAGCAGTACTTC.

This clonotype came up a few times. The CDR3 here is CATSDSGTGGQETQYF. The CDR3, as DNA: TGTGCCACCAGTGATTCCGGGACAGGGGGCCAAGAGACCCAGTACTTC. This rearrangement joins TRBV24-1 to TRBJ2-5; 11 bases are a match to TRBD1. With V trimmed by 2 bases and J by 1 base, 2 bases remained unmatched. This CDR3 region has 16 residues. The germline V gene encodes CDR1 KGHDR and CDR2 SFDVKD.

This clonotype has at least ten counts. The chain uses TRBV9 and TRBJ2-1, with D uncertain. Trimming shortened V by 1 base and J by 16 bases, and 15 bases separated the two germline ends. CDR3 length equals 12 residues. The germline V gene has CDR1 SGDLS and CDR2 YYNGEE. The CDR3 reads CASSVLGRRLFF. The CDR3 coding sequence is TGTGCCAGCAGCGTACTCGGCCGCCGGCTTTTCTTC. Using reference TRBV9 and TRBJ2-1 for the parts outside the CDR3, the full variable domain is DSGVTQTPKHLITATGQRVTLRCSPRSGDLSVYWYQQSLDQGLQFLIQYYNGEERAKGNILERFSAQQFPDLHSELNLSSLELGDSALYFCASSVLGRRLFFGPGTRLTVL.

This clonotype was seen many times. V gene TRBV7-9 combines with J gene TRBJ1-3, with unresolved D. CDR3 length: 14 residues. V was cut by 5 bases and J by 0 bases, with 8 bases left in between. CDR1 and CDR2 (germline): SEHNR, FQNEAQ (reference sequence). The CDR3 loop reads CASSPNNSGNTIYF. As DNA, the CDR3 is TGTGCCAGCAGCCCAAACAACTCTGGAAACACCATATATTTT.

This clonotype came up many times. This sequence joins TRBV11-2 and TRBJ2-6; the D is unclear. This CDR3 comprises 17 residues. Trimming removed 1 base from V and 0 bases from J, with 10 bases in between. The germline V gene encodes CDR1 SGHAT and CDR2 FQNNGV. The DNA of the CDR3 is TGTGCCAGCAGCTTAGGTCTGCTTTCCTCTGGGGCCAACGTCCTGACTTTC. Translating gives CASSLGLLSSGANVLTF. Full variable domain (missing parts from reference TRBV11-2 and TRBJ2-6): EAGVAQSPRYKIIEKRQSVAFWCNPISGHATLYWYQQILGQGPKLLIQFQNNGVVDDSQLPKDRFSAERLKGVDSTLKIQPAKLEDSAVYLCASSLGLLSSGANVLTFGAGSRLTVL.

This clonotype was picked up many times. V and J are TRBV7-3 and TRBJ2-1; TRBD1 agrees at 8 bases. The CDR3 runs to 16 residues. Germline assignment: CDR1 SGHTA and CDR2 FQGTGA. V gave up 1 base and J gave up 7 bases; unmatched junction bases: 9. The CDR3 loop is CASSLRAGGGKNEQFF. The DNA of the CDR3 is TGTGCCAGCAGCTTAAGGGCAGGGGGCGGAAAGAATGAGCAGTTCTTC.

This clonotype was detected many times. The J gene is TRBJ2-7, the V gene TRBV12-3 or TRBV12-4; weak D call: TRBD2 (6 bases). The CDR3 totals 12 residues. V was trimmed by 6 bases and J by 3 bases, leaving 9 bases between them. This CDR3 reads CASRGTVYEQYF. The CDR3 DNA sequence: TGTGCCAGCAGGGGGACTGTCTACGAGCAGTACTTC.

This clonotype appeared many times. The J gene is TRBJ1-5, the V gene TRBV20-1; D uncertain. The V end was cut by 3 bases, the J end by 6 bases, with 3 bases between. Germline assignment: CDR1 DFQATT and CDR2 SNEGSKA (reference sequence). This CDR3 is built from 10 residues. The CDR3 DNA reads TGCAGTGCTAGTGGTCAGCCCCAGCATTTT. This translates into CSASGQPQHF.

The table lists this clonotype with a few counts. The chain combines TRBV10-3 with TRBJ2-7; 9 bases map to TRBD1. CDR1 and CDR2 from the germline V gene are ENHRY and SYGVKD. The CDR3 has 15 amino acids. V shed 8 bases, J shed 2 bases, and the junction held 10 bases outside the gene matches. The CDR3 loop reads CAIGLRDRAAYEQYF. As DNA, the CDR3 is TGTGCCATCGGGCTCCGGGACAGGGCTGCCTACGAGCAGTACTTC.

This clonotype was counted once. At one end the junction does not follow the germline gene, possibly because of a read error. V and J are TRBV3-1 and TRBJ2-3; 10 positions match TRBD1. Germline V gene lookup returns CDR1 LGHDT and CDR2 YNNKEL (reference sequence). The CDR3 loop spans 19 amino acids. CDR3 in amino acids: CTSSKGQGTLFYSTDTQYF. CDR3 bases: TGTACCAGCAGCAAGGGACAGGGGACGTTGTTTTATTCAACAGATACGCAGTATTTT.

J is TRBJ2-1 and V is TRBV12-5, with TRBD2 matching over 9 bases. The CDR3 is 17 amino acids. CDR1 and CDR2 (germline): LGHNT, FRNRAP. DNA for the CDR3: TGTGCCACCTCCCAATGGCTAGCGGGGAATTTGGACAATGAGCAGTTCTTC. This sequence encodes CATSQWLAGNLDNEQFF.

This clonotype was observed a few times. The rearrangement uses TRBV2 and TRBJ2-7; 8 positions agree with TRBD2. V was clipped by 2 bases and J by 6 bases; unmatched bases: 0. Germline CDR1 SNHLY, CDR2 FYNNEI. The CDR3 has 12 amino acids. The CDR3 DNA reads as TGTGCCAGCAGTGAACGGGGGGGCGAGCAGTACTTC. It specifies CASSERGGEQYF.

This clonotype was recorded at least ten times. In DNA, the CDR3 is TGTGCCAGCAGTTTATGGGTGGGGACTGAAGCTTTCTTT. Protein product: CASSLWVGTEAFF. The rearrangement uses TRBV12-3 or TRBV12-4 and TRBJ1-1; D gene ambiguous. The CDR3 has 13 amino acids. Trimming took off 2 bases at V and 5 bases at J, with 9 bases between the two ends.

This clonotype occurred many times. The V call is TRBV28, the J call TRBJ2-7; 8 bases are shared with TRBD2. V lost 7 bases, J lost 3 bases, and 8 bases stayed unmatched. The CDR3 extends over 14 amino acids. The V gene's germline CDR1 is MDHEN and CDR2 SYDVKM. CDR3: CASIQAGVVYEQYF. CDR3 nucleotides: TGTGCCAGCATTCAAGCGGGGGTTGTCTACGAGCAGTACTTC.

V usage is TRBV20-1 and J usage is TRBJ2-7, with TRBD1 matching over 7 bases. The trim removed 3 bases at V and 2 bases at J, leaving 10 bases unmatched. CDR3 size: 15 residues. Germline values: CDR1 DFQATT, CDR2 SNEGSKA (reference sequence). CDR3 sequence reads: CSASHGQEPPYEQYF. DNA for the CDR3: TGCAGTGCTAGCCACGGACAGGAGCCACCCTACGAGCAGTACTTC.

In this sample, this clonotype turned up many times. The chain couples TRBV20-1 to TRBJ1-4; D ambiguous. The CDR3 runs 11 residues. CDR1 is DFQATT and CDR2 is SNEGSKA in the germline V gene (reference sequence). V was shortened by 3 bases and J by 8 bases, with 7 bases between the two germline ends. The CDR3 DNA reads TGCAGTGCTAGTATACAGGAAAAACTGTTTTTT. Translating it yields CSASIQEKLFF.

This clonotype was observed many times. This rearrangement joins TRBV4-3 to TRBJ2-7; D is unclear. CDR1 is LGHNA, CDR2 YSLEER, per germline. V lost 0 bases and J lost 2, with 8 bases in between. The CDR3 covers 14 residues. DNA for the CDR3: TGCGCCAGCAGCCAAGAAGGCAGACCCTACGAGCAGTACTTC. This codes for CASSQEGRPYEQYF.

This clonotype has at least ten counts. The chain joins TRBV27 to TRBJ2-3; D remains ambiguous. Deletions cut 4 bases from V and 2 bases from J, with 4 bases between. The CDR3 is 12 amino acids. Looked up from germline, CDR1 is MNHEY and CDR2 is SMNVEV (reference sequence). The CDR3 nucleotides read TGTGCCAGCAGTTATTACACAGATACGCAGTATTTT. Translated: CASSYYTDTQYF.

This clonotype was counted between two and nine times. V gene TRBV5-1 combines with J gene TRBJ2-7, with a possible D match to TRBD2 (6 bases). Germline lookup yields CDR1 SGHRS and CDR2 YFSETQ. V was pared by 0 bases and J by 5 bases, with 18 bases between. The CDR3 is 16 amino acids. The CDR3 region is CASSLARGRLGHEQYF. Written as DNA, the CDR3 is TGCGCCAGCAGCTTGGCGCGGGGACGACTGGGCCACGAGCAGTACTTC.

This clonotype has at least ten counts. The chain couples TRBV20-1 to TRBJ2-7; D call uncertain. V was pared by 1 base and J by 2 bases, with 12 bases between. The CDR3 contains 14 residues. The V gene's germline CDR1 is DFQATT and CDR2 SNEGSKA (reference sequence). Here the CDR3 DNA reads TGCAGTGCTAGAGTCATCCCGTCTCCCTACGAGCAGTACTTC. This sequence encodes CSARVIPSPYEQYF.

This clonotype was detected ten times or more. This is likely a read error, given that the CDR3 carries no conserved phenylalanine or tryptophan at its end. This chain joins TRBV4-3 and TRBJ2-7; 13 bases line up with TRBD2. The CDR3 contains 14 residues. Germline trimming cut 4 bases from V and 4 bases from J; bases unmatched to any gene: 1. Per the germline V gene, CDR1 is LGHNA and CDR2 is YSLEER. This CDR3 is CASSPGLAGYEQYL. In nucleotides, the CDR3 is TGCGCCAGCAGCCCGGGACTAGCGGGATACGAGCAGTACTTA.

This clonotype was recorded many times. V gene TRBV12-3 or TRBV12-4 combines with J gene TRBJ1-5; maybe TRBD1 (5 bases). Trimming shortened V by 6 bases and J by 0 bases, and 18 bases separated the two germline ends. This CDR3 is 17 amino acids long. This CDR3 reads CASSQGTGPYSNQPQHF. The DNA for the CDR3 is TGTGCCAGCAGCCAGGGAACAGGCCCTTATAGCAATCAGCCCCAGCATTTT.

This clonotype was counted many times. The rearrangement links TRBV29-1 to TRBJ2-7, with 11 bases that match TRBD1. With V trimmed by 4 bases and J by 3 bases, 5 bases remained unmatched. This CDR3 contains 14 residues. CDR1 is SQVTM, CDR2 ANQGSEA, per germline. The CDR3: CSVGAGTGGYEQYF. The DNA for the CDR3 is TGCAGCGTTGGAGCCGGGACAGGGGGCTACGAGCAGTACTTC.

This clonotype was detected many times. The chain is built from TRBV3-1 and TRBJ2-7; no firm D call. Trimming left V 0 bases short and J 6 bases short, with 3 bases between. The CDR3 spans 11 residues. CDR1 and CDR2 (germline): LGHDT, YNNKEL (reference sequence). The CDR3: CASSQEGEQYF. CDR3 nucleotides: TGTGCCAGCAGCCAAGAAGGCGAGCAGTACTTC.

There are a few counts of this clonotype. This chain uses TRBV29-1 with TRBJ2-7; D might be TRBD2 (6 bases). This CDR3 spans 14 amino acids. Trimming pared 5 bases from V and 0 bases from J, leaving 14 bases between. Germline V lookup: CDR1 SQVTM, CDR2 ANQGSEA. The CDR3 nucleotides are TGCAGCGTTCTCTCGGACTACCGCTCCTACGAGCAGTACTTC. This translates into CSVLSDYRSYEQYF.

This clonotype was recorded at least ten times. The V gene is TRBV12-3 or TRBV12-4, the J gene TRBJ2-5; 10 bases match TRBD2. V gave up 5 bases and J gave up 1 base; unmatched junction bases: 4. The CDR3 totals 15 residues. The CDR3 DNA reads as TGTGCCAGCAGTCTTGGACTAGCGGTCCAAGAGACCCAGTACTTC. It codes for CASSLGLAVQETQYF.

The V gene is TRBV7-8, the J gene TRBJ2-7; D ambiguous. The CDR3 spans 17 residues. V gave up 8 bases and J gave up 2 bases, with 25 bases separating them. The V gene's germline CDR1 is SGHVS and CDR2 FQNEAQ. CDR3 nucleotide sequence: TGTGCCAGCTCTCTCCCTCTCGGGCAGTGGGAAACCTACGAGCAGTACTTC. Amino acids: CASSLPLGQWETYEQYF.

This clonotype was recorded many times. V and J are TRBV5-1 and TRBJ2-6; 7 bases map to TRBD1. This CDR3 spans 15 amino acids. Trimming took 3 bases from V and 2 from J; bases not matched to a gene: 2. Per germline, CDR1 SGHRS and CDR2 YFSETQ. CDR3 in amino acids: CASSSTGTGANVLTF. The CDR3 DNA is TGCGCCAGCAGCTCGACAGGGACTGGGGCCAACGTCCTGACTTTC.

Many counts were recorded for this clonotype. The V call is TRBV7-2, the J call TRBJ2-2; tentatively, D is TRBD2 (6 bases). The CDR3 contains 15 residues. V shed 1 base and J shed 4 bases, with 10 bases lying between them. CDR1 and CDR2 from the germline V gene are SGHTA and FQGNSA. The chain's CDR3 is CASSLGGTLTGELFF. The CDR3 bases are TGTGCCAGCAGCTTAGGCGGGACGCTCACCGGGGAGCTGTTTTTT.

This clonotype has only a few counts. CDR3: CASSLRGNPLYNEQFF. The CDR3 region has the DNA TGTGCCAGCAGCTTACGGGGTAACCCGCTCTACAATGAGCAGTTCTTC. The J gene is TRBJ2-1, the V gene TRBV7-2, with D perhaps TRBD2 (5 bases). Trimming took off 2 bases at V and 3 bases at J, with 14 bases between the two ends. Germline CDR1 SGHTA, CDR2 FQGNSA. This CDR3 is built from 16 residues. The variable domain in full, with the rest retrieved from reference TRBV7-2 and TRBJ2-1, is GAGVSQSPSNKVTEKGKDVELRCDPISGHTALYWYRQSLGQGLEFLIYFQGNSAPDKSGLPSDRFSAERTGGSVSTLTIQRTQQEDSAVYLCASSLRGNPLYNEQFFGPGTRLTVL.

This clonotype was counted at least ten times. The V gene is TRBV28, the J gene TRBJ2-6, with TRBD1 matching 8 bases. This CDR3 is built from 17 residues. Trimming removed 3 bases from V and 1 base from J; junction bases left unmatched: 5. From germline, CDR1 is MDHEN and CDR2 SYDVKM. In nucleotides, the CDR3 is TGTGCCAGCAGTTTCGGGACAGGTCTTTCTGGGGCCAACGTCCTGACTTTC. This sequence encodes CASSFGTGLSGANVLTF.

The sample holds many counts of this clonotype. This chain connects TRBV5-1 to TRBJ2-7; 7 nucleotides line up with TRBD1. V was clipped by 0 bases and J by 7 bases; unmatched bases: 7. CDR3 length: 14 amino acids. In germline, CDR1 is SGHRS, CDR2 YFSETQ. Written as DNA, the CDR3 is TGCGCCAGCAGCTTGGGGGACAGCCAAAGGGAGCAGTACTTC. This sequence encodes CASSLGDSQREQYF. Supplemented by reference TRBV5-1 and TRBJ2-7, the full variable domain reads KAGVTQTPRYLIKTRGQQVTLSCSPISGHRSVSWYQQTPGQGLQFLFEYFSETQRNKGNFPGRFSGRQFSNSRSEMNVSTLELGDSALYLCASSLGDSQREQYFGPGTRLTVT.